This entry concerns a single T cell receptor beta chain. The antigen is unknown. These data come from a study of cytomegalovirus exposure and HLA in healthy donors. Germline-derived CDR1 and CDR2 are LNHDA and SQIVND (reference sequence). The V segment lost 7 bases and the J segment 5 bases; nucleotides outside the gene matches: 5. The CDR3 runs to 14 residues. PCR employed 60 Vbeta and 13 Jbeta primers. Sequencing used immunoSEQ multiplex PCR; TCRdb keeps in-frame clones, though not all of them. In the table there are under 200,000 clones, roughly 85% of which are singletons. Notes on the study in general: The study labeled around 160 TCR beta chains cytomegalovirus-associated.

The sample was PBMCs. The chain carries TRBV19 and TRBJ1-4; TRBD1 agrees at 9 bases. The source is a woman in her 50s in good health and CMV-seronegative. Here the CDR3 reads CASNPDRGNEKLFF. The CDR3 nucleotides read TGTGCCAGTAACCCTGACAGGGGGAATGAAAAACTGTTTTTT.